The 2 T cell receptor beta chains given below trace back to one sample, sequenced in a study of CD8+ T cells in alopecia areata. RNA extraction was followed by reverse transcription into cDNA, which acted as the sequencing template. Clones were read by immunoSEQ multiplex PCR, and TCRdb kept only the in-frame ones, dropping some. The sample lists some 130,000 clones, about three fifths occurring once. Specimen: CD4+ T cells sorted from blood, collected at week 0. The receptors derive from a human donor with alopecia areata.

The rearrangement links TRBV6-5 to TRBJ2-7; tentative D call: TRBD1 (6 bases). Germline lookup yields CDR1 MNHEY and CDR2 SVGAGI. Trimming took 4 bases from V and 4 from J, leaving 14 bases between them. The CDR3 has 14 residues. The CDR3 protein is CASSLQGWGYEQYF. The CDR3 nucleotides are TGTGCCAGCAGTTTACAGGGTTGGGGATACGAGCAGTACTTC.

This clone was counted between two and nine times. J is TRBJ2-5 and V is TRBV29-1, with D perhaps TRBD2 (5 bases). Trimming took 7 bases from V and 5 from J, leaving 17 bases between them. CDR1 is SQVTM and CDR2 is ANQGSEA in the germline V gene. The CDR3 covers 13 residues. The CDR3 here is CSGVLGWEETQYF. In nucleotides, the CDR3 is TGCAGCGGGGTACTGGGATGGGAGGAGACCCAGTACTTC.